This TCR beta chain comes out of a study of T-cell reconstitution after alpha-beta-depleted transplantation in children (dated by TCRdb to the mid-2010s). In terms of the full investigation: The study quantitatively tracked T-cell immune reconstitution after TCRalphabeta/CD19-depleted allogeneic hematopoietic cell transplantation in children using TCR repertoire profiling.

From the germline V gene, CDR1 is MNHEY and CDR2 is SVGEGT. V is cut by 2 bases and J by 1 base, and the space between the germline ends is 15 bases. Reading from cysteine to phenylalanine, the CDR3 counts 16 amino acids. The only DNA kept is the CDR3, 48 bases in frame from the first base. The treatment or condition label for this specimen denotes: allogeneic hematopoietic cell transplantation with graft depleted of TCRalphabeta T cells and CD19 B cells. TCRalphabeta/CD19-depleted allogeneic hematopoietic cell grafts were given to the transplant recipients, all of whom were children. As for this clonotype: Its antigen remains undetermined. No per-base quality is available; no much larger clone lies one base away.

The method behind the library was PCR. Sequencing relied on an Illumina HiSeq 2500. Molecular barcoding was employed in the preparation of TCR libraries, with unique molecular identifiers being used to normalize TCRbeta repertoire quantification. TCRdb trimmed public reads at Q25 via fastp, called clones via MiXCR and kept in-frame beta chains. Entries are consolidated by CDR3 protein sequence, retaining the most common genes and DNA. The sample yields around 210,000 distinct CDR3 sequences; 5.5% to 7% were counted once. The ten largest clones capture around 5% of the sample. The full study reports these points: Apparently early alphabetaT-cell count recovery about two months after transplant reportedly relied on only several hundred rapidly expanded clones derived from non-depleted graft cells. The high TCRbeta diversity at day 60 in some patients was ascribed to recipient T cells and intrathymic progenitors that had survived conditioning. Over the following months the frequencies of hyperexpanded clones went down, and after one year T-cell counts and TCRbeta diversity were mostly credited to newly produced T cells.

Recombination connected TRBV6-2 or TRBV6-3 to TRBJ2-7, with the D gene uncertain. This clonotype originated in a boy under 10 years old with acute lymphoblastic leukemia, due to receive a stem cell transplant. This sample comprised PBMCs, obtained before TCRalphabeta/CD19-depleted stem cell transplant. The CDR3 has the sequence CASSYVAWQPSYEQYF. The base sequence is TGTGCCAGCAGTTACGTCGCTTGGCAGCCGTCCTACGAGCAGTACTTC.